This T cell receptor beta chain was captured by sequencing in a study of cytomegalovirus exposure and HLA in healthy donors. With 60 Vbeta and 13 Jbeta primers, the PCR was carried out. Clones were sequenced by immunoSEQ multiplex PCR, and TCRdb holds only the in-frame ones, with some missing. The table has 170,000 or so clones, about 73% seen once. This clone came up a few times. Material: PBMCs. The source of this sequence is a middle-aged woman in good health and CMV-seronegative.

In DNA form, the CDR3 reads TGTGCCAGCAGTTACGTAACAGGGGACTATGGCTACACCTTC. Amino acid sequence: CASSYVTGDYGYTF. The chain has TRBV6-5 and TRBJ1-2; 7 nucleotides line up with TRBD1. The CDR3 has 14 amino acids. With 2 bases clipped from V and 3 bases from J, the junction kept 3 bases outside the gene matches. The V gene's germline CDR1 is MNHEY and CDR2 SVGAGI.